This T cell receptor (beta chain) stems from a study of shared clonotypes between healthy human individuals. Study information: Each donor's CD4 naive and CD4 memory cells filled three plates apiece, CD8 naive two, and CD8 memory one.

Comments on this clone: Its specificity is unknown.

All donors qualified as healthy HIV-negative adults and had experienced no recent acute infections or vaccinations. Running of the assay took place at deep level. Using immunoSEQ multiplex PCR, the repertoire was profiled, and TCRdb retains in-frame clones only, with some absent. The sample lists some 690,000 clones; about 90% were seen once. General study results and limits: Generally, naive subsets (rather than memory subsets) showed larger estimated richness.

The receptor was derived from a man younger than 30 in good health. Some clones in this sample may be carry-over from other donors' samples. Sequencing was performed on memory CD8+ T cells from PBMCs. The subset was: CD45RO+ cells pooled with CCR7-negative TemRA cells.

The CDR3 DNA sequence: TGTGCCAGCAGCTTGGCCTCGGACTCATCCCCAGGGGGTGGCTACACCTTC. This codes for CASSLASDSSPGGGYTF. The chain couples TRBV5-5 to TRBJ1-2; 7 bases line up with TRBD1. The germline gives CDR1 SGHKS, CDR2 YYEKEE (reference sequence). Trimming cost V 0 bases and J 7 bases; bases outside gene matches: 15. This CDR3 is 17 amino acids long.